The T cell receptor (beta chain) under discussion was sequenced for a study of T cell responses to AZD1222 COVID-19 vaccine. Clones were read by immunoSEQ multiplex PCR, and TCRdb kept only the in-frame ones, dropping some. The table has 150,000 to 200,000 clones, 90% to 95% seen once. The CDR3 runs 16 residues. Per the germline V gene, CDR1 is LGHDT and CDR2 is YNNKEL (reference sequence). V dropped 0 bases and J dropped 5 bases, with 16 bases sitting between them. V gene TRBV3-1 (or the pseudogene TRBV3-2) combines with J gene TRBJ1-1; no clear D gene. The sequenced sample was peripheral blood, obtained 28 days after the second AZD1222 dose. The TCR was taken from an adult who received the AZD1222 COVID-19 vaccine. CDR3 in DNA: TGTGCCAGCAGCCAAGATCTGACGCGGGCAGGTACTGAAGCTTTCTTT. Protein sequence: CASSQDLTRAGTEAFF.